This T cell receptor beta chain was identified in a study of CD8 T cells in Susac syndrome. The RNA, about 0.45 to 1 ug, was put through reverse transcription using random hexamers. One entry per CDR3 protein, called by TCRdb with MiXCR from the immunoSEQ multiplex PCR reads. The sample includes about 290,000 distinct CDR3 sequences, approximately 89% seen only once; the top ten take roughly 0.2%. CDR1 is SEHNR, CDR2 FQNEAQ, per germline (reference sequence). This CDR3 contains 13 residues. V shed 5 bases, J shed 6 bases, and the junction held 5 bases outside the gene matches. The sample taken for sequencing was CD8+ T cells from PBMCs. The sequence derives from a human donor with multiple sclerosis. The gene calls are TRBV7-9 and TRBJ1-2; 8 bases fit TRBD1. The CDR3 DNA follows: TGTGCCAGCAGCCAAGGACAGGGAAATGGCTACACCTTC. Amino acids: CASSQGQGNGYTF.